This T cell receptor beta chain was obtained from a study of T cell repertoires in cytomegalovirus infection (dated by TCRdb to about 2019). About the full investigation: Peptide stimulations targeted recently identified HLA-C-restricted CMV epitopes, whose presentation resists viral immunomodulation, together with well-studied HLA-B-restricted epitopes. Donor HLA type was relevant to the analysis, because carriage of CMV infection together with the matching HLA type was indicated by public TCR beta signatures. Study-level results and caveats: In both this cohort and an independent roughly 360-donor cohort, the cumulative frequency of public TCR beta family members distinguished carriers of CMV infection plus the relevant HLA type. The ex vivo response was dominated by HLA-C-restricted CMV-specific TCR beta clonotypes, which also provided the single most frequent clonotype in two of eight donors.

About this clonotype itself: What this receptor recognizes is not known. Base qualities are not recorded, but no much larger clone differs from it by a single base.

V loses 1 base of germline sequence and J loses 1 base, and the interval between the two ends is 8 bases. The CDR3 holds 15 amino acids from the cysteine to the phenylalanine. This entry keeps only the CDR3 DNA: 45 bases, framed from base 1. Reading the label with the study, this specimen's treatment or condition is: in vitro stimulation with specific CMV peptide epitopes to enrich CMV-specific T cells. The sample was run on an Illumina HiSeq 1500. TCRdb redid the processing of the public reads, applying fastp at Q25 and MiXCR, and retained in-frame beta chains. Every entry covers one CDR3 protein and lists the most common genes and DNA from its rows. This sample holds about 830,000 distinct CDR3 sequences; approximately 30% were observed only once. The ten largest clonotypes hold roughly 12% of the sample.

In this chain, TRBV12-3 or TRBV12-4 is recombined with TRBJ1-5; D gene: possibly TRBD1, on 5 matching bases. This sequence was found in a human donor in good health (CMV status not recorded). Some clones in this sample may be carry-over from other donors' samples. Sequencing was performed on cultured CD8+ T cells from PBMCs, taken from culture after CMV antigen stimulation. The bases read TGTGCCAGCAGTTTAGTCGCAGGGAGCAATCAGCCCCAGCATTTT. The resulting protein is CASSLVAGSNQPQHF.